The sequence of this T cell receptor beta chain was determined in a study of shared clonotypes between healthy human individuals. The protocol was immunoSEQ multiplex PCR, while the TCRdb copy is restricted to in-frame clones and leaves out a portion. The data contain about 2.3 million clones, 90% to 95% of them singletons. Germline assignment: CDR1 MDHEN and CDR2 SYDVKM. V dropped 5 bases and J dropped 1 base, with 14 bases sitting between them. The CDR3 consists of 15 residues. The source material was naive CD4+ T cells from PBMCs. Noted subset: CD45RA+ positively selected. This chain connects TRBV28 to TRBJ1-1, with TRBD1 as a possible D gene (5 bases). The sequence was obtained from a man between 18 and 29 years old in good health. Some clones in this sample may be carry-over from other donors' samples. CDR3 sequence: CASSPTDGTNTEAFF. CDR3 DNA: TGTGCCAGCAGTCCGACCGACGGGACGAACACTGAAGCTTTCTTT. Combining the CDR3 with reference TRBV28 and TRBJ1-1 gives the whole variable domain DVKVTQSSRYLVKRTGEKVFLECVQDMDHENMFWYRQDPGLGLRLIYFSYDVKMKEKGDIPEGYSVSREKKERFSLILESASTNQTSMYLCASSPTDGTNTEAFFGQGTRLTVV.